This T cell receptor (beta chain) was identified in a study of OX40 agonist ivuxolimab in advanced cancers. In the study overall: The dose-escalation group included hepatocellular carcinoma, melanoma, renal cell carcinoma and head and neck cancer. Partial responses were achieved by three patients, of whom one had hepatocellular carcinoma and two had cutaneous melanoma. Whole-study findings and limits: Among patients with partial responses at 0.1-3.0 mg/kg, clonal expansion was among the lowest. At 0.1 to 3.0 mg/kg, CD4+ and CD8+ blood T cells expanded clonally by week 6.

Libraries were prepared by immunoSEQ multiplex PCR; TCRdb keeps only in-frame clonotypes and omits some of them. The sample lists 60,000 or so clones, roughly 84% seen once, with around 25% in the top ten. A word on this clone: Its antigen is undetermined.

V lost 5 bases to trimming and J lost 9 bases; unmatched junction nucleotides: 8. Germline V CDR1 and CDR2: MNHNS, SASEGT. This CDR3 contains 15 residues. The specimen was CD4+ or CD8+ T cells sorted from blood, collected in a trial of the OX40 agonist ivuxolimab. The TCR was taken from an adult with an advanced solid tumor such as melanoma, head and neck, liver or kidney cancer. This chain joins TRBV6-1 and TRBJ2-1; 12 bases fit TRBD2. In nucleotides, the CDR3 is TGTGCCAGCAGTTCACTAGCGGGGGGTACAAGTGAGCAGTTCTTC. Its protein product is CASSSLAGGTSEQFF.